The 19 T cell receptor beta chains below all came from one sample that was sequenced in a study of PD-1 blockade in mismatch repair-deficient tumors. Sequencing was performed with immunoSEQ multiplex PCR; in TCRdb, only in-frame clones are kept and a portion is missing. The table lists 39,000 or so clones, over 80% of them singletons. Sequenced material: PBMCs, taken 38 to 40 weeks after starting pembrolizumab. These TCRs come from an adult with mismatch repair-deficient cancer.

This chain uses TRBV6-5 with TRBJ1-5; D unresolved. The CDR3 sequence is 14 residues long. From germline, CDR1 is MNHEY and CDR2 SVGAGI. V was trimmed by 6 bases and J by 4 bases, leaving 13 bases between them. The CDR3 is CASSLGTVNQPQHF. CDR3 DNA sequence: TGTGCCAGCAGCCTCGGAACAGTGAATCAGCCCCAGCATTTT.

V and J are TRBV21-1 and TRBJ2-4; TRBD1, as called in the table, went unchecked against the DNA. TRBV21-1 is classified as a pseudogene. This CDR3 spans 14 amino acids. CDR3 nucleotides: TGTGCCAGCGGGGCGGGACAGGCGAAAAACATTCAGTACTTC. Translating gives CASGAGQAKNIQYF.

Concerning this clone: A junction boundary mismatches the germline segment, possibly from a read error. CDR3 amino acids: CASSLDPGAYNEQFF. CDR3 bases: TGTGCTAGCAGCCTGGATCCGGGGGCCTACAATGAGCAGTTCTTC. This chain joins TRBV7-7 and TRBJ2-1; TRBD2 might be the D (6 bases). The CDR3 has 15 amino acids. In germline, CDR1 is SSHAT, CDR2 FNYEAQ (reference sequence). The full variable domain, completed using reference TRBV7-7 and TRBJ2-1, is GAGVSQSPRYKVTKRGQDVTLRCDPISSHATLYWYQQALGQGPEFLTYFNYEAQPDKSGLPSDRFSAERPEGSISTLTIQRTEQRDSAMYRCASSLDPGAYNEQFFGPGTRLTVL.

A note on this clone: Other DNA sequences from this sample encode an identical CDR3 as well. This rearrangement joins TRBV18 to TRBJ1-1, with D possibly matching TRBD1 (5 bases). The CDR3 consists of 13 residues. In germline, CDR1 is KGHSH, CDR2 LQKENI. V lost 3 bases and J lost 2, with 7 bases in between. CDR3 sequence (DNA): TGTGCCAGCTCACCCGGGGGTAACACTGAAGCTTTCTTT. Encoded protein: CASSPGGNTEAFF.

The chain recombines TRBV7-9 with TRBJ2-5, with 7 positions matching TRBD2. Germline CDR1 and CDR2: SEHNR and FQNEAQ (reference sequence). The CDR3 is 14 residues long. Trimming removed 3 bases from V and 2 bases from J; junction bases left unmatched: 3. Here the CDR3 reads CASSLGRGQETQYF. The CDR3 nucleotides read TGTGCCAGCAGCTTGGGGAGGGGACAAGAGACCCAGTACTTC.

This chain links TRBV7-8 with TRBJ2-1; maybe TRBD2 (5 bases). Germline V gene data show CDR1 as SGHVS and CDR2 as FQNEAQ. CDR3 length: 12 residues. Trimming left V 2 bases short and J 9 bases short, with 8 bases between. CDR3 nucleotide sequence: TGTGCCAGCAGCTTATTGAGCGGTGAGCAGTTCTTC. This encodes CASSLLSGEQFF. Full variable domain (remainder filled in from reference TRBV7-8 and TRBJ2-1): GAGVSQSPRYKVAKRGQDVALRCDPISGHVSLFWYQQALGQGPEFLTYFQNEAQLDKSGLPSDRFFAERPEGSVSTLKIQRTQQEDSAVYLCASSLLSGEQFFGPGTRLTVL.

CDR3 loop: CASSEGTISYEQYF. CDR3 sequence (DNA): TGTGCCAGCAGTGAGGGGACTATCTCGTACGAGCAGTACTTC. V is TRBV6-1 and J is TRBJ2-7; TRBD2 matches at 7 bases. The CDR3 extends over 14 amino acids. The trim removed 3 bases at V and 4 bases at J, leaving 6 bases unmatched. Germline CDR1 and CDR2: MNHNS and SASEGT.

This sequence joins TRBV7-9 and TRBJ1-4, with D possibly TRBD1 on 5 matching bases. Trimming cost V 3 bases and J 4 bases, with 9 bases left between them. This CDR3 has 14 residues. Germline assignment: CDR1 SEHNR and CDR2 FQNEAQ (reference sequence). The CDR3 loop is CASSLTVDNEKLFF. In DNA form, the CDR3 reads TGTGCCAGCAGCTTGACAGTAGATAATGAAAAACTGTTTTTT.

This CDR3 reads CASSPSWGHSYNEQFF. CDR3 in DNA: TGTGCCAGCAGTCCCTCCTGGGGCCACTCCTACAATGAGCAGTTCTTC. This chain connects TRBV27 to TRBJ2-1; D may be TRBD1 (5 bases). The germline gives CDR1 MNHEY, CDR2 SMNVEV (reference sequence). V was shortened by 5 bases and J by 0 bases, with 14 bases between the two germline ends. The CDR3 length is 16 residues.

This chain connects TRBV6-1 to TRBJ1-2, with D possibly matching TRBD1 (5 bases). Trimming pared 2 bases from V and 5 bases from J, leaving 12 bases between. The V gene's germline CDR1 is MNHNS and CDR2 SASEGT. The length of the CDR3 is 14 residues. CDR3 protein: CASSESRAGYGYTF. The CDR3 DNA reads TGTGCCAGCAGTGAAAGCAGGGCTGGATATGGCTACACCTTC.

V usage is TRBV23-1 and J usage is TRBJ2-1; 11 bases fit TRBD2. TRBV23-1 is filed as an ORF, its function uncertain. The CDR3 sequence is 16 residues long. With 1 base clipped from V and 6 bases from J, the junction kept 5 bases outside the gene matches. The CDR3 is CASSQFTSGSPNEQFF. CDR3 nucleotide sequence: TGCGCCAGCAGTCAATTCACTAGCGGGAGTCCCAATGAGCAGTTCTTC.

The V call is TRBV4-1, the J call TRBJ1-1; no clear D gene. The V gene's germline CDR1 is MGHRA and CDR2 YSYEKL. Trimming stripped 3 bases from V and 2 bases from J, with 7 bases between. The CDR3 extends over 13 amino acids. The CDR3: CASSHEVNTEAFF. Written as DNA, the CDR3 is TGCGCCAGCAGCCACGAGGTAAACACTGAAGCTTTCTTT.

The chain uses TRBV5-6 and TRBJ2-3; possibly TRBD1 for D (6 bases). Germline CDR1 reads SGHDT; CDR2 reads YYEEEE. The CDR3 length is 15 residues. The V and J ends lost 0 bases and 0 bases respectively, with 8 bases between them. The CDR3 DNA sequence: TGTGCCAGCAGCTTGGGTGGGGGCAGCACAGATACGCAGTATTTT. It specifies CASSLGGGSTDTQYF.

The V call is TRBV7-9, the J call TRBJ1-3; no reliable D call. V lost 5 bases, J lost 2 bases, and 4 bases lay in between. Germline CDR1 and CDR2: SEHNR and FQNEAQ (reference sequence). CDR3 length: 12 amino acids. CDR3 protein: CASSITGNTIYF. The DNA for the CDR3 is TGTGCCAGCAGCATAACTGGAAACACCATATATTTT.

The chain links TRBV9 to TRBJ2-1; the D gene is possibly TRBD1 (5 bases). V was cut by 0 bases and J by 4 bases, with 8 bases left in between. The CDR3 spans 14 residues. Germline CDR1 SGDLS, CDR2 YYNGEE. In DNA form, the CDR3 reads TGTGCCAGCAGCGTAGCAACAGGTTACAATGAGCAGTTCTTC. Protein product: CASSVATGYNEQFF. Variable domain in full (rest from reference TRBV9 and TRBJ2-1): DSGVTQTPKHLITATGQRVTLRCSPRSGDLSVYWYQQSLDQGLQFLIQYYNGEERAKGNILERFSAQQFPDLHSELNLSSLELGDSALYFCASSVATGYNEQFFGPGTRLTVL.

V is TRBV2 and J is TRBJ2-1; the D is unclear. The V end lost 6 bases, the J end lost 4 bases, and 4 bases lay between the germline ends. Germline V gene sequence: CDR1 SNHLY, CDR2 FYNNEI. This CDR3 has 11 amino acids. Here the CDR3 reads CASRYYNEQFF. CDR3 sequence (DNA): TGTGCCAGCAGGTATTACAATGAGCAGTTCTTC.

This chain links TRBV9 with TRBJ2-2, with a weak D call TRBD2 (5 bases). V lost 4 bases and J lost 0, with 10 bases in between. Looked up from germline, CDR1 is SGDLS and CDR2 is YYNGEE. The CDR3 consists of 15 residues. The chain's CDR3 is CASSYSVTNTGELFF. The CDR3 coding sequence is TGTGCCAGCAGCTATAGCGTAACGAACACCGGGGAGCTGTTTTTT. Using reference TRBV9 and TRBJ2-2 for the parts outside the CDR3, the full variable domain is DSGVTQTPKHLITATGQRVTLRCSPRSGDLSVYWYQQSLDQGLQFLIQYYNGEERAKGNILERFSAQQFPDLHSELNLSSLELGDSALYFCASSYSVTNTGELFFGEGSRLTVL.

The CDR3 nucleotides read TGTGCCAGCAGTACTAGCGGGAACTACGAGCAGTACTTC. It encodes CASSTSGNYEQYF. The chain links TRBV2 to TRBJ2-7; 10 bases match TRBD2. V gave up 5 bases and J gave up 3 bases; unmatched junction bases: 1. This CDR3 comprises 13 residues. Germline CDR1 SNHLY, CDR2 FYNNEI.

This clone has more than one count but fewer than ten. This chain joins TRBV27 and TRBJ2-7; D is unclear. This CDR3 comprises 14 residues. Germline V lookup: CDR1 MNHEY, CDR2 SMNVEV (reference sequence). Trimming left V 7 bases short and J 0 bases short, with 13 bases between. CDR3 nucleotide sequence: TGTGCCAGCAAAGTACTGTCAACCTCCTACGAGCAGTACTTC. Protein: CASKVLSTSYEQYF.